This record covers a single T cell receptor (beta chain). The sample originates from a study of blood T cell repertoires in COVID-19. Across the study: COVID-19 samples collected from the United States, Italy and Spain covered acute and convalescent phases. PBMCs, B-cell-depleted T cells, or T cells were the source of the cDNA or gDNA that made up the material.

As handled by the study authors: Amplification from reference gene primers served as the basis for estimated nucleated cell counts. Profiled with immunoSEQ multiplex PCR; TCRdb holds only in-frame clones, not every one. V and J calls and clone size are copied from that table; D and trimming were computed from the DNA. This table has about 190,000 clones, over 75% appearing once. Sequencing was carried out using peripheral blood. The sequence was obtained from a woman between 65 and 79 years old with acute or convalescent COVID-19.

The CDR3 reads CASSYLQVNTEAFF. Written as DNA, the CDR3 is TGTGCCAGCAGTTACTTACAGGTGAACACTGAAGCTTTCTTT. The chain is built from TRBV6-2 or TRBV6-3 and TRBJ1-1; a weak D match, TRBD1 (5 bases). Trimming removed 1 base at V and 0 bases at J, with 6 bases between. The V gene's germline CDR1 is MNHEY and CDR2 SVGEGT. The CDR3 runs 14 residues.